This T cell receptor beta chain is drawn from a study of technical replicates of blood from four donors. Using immunoSEQ multiplex PCR, the repertoire was profiled, and TCRdb retains in-frame clones only, with some absent. The table has about 48,000 clones, roughly 92% seen once; the top ten hold under 5%. V trimming: 5 bases; J trimming: 6 bases; junction bases outside the gene matches: 2. This CDR3 has 15 amino acids. Germline CDR1 SGHTA, CDR2 FQGNSA. Sequencing input: PBMCs. V gene TRBV7-2 combines with J gene TRBJ2-2; TRBD2 matches at 14 bases. The receptor's source is a human donor in good health. Some clones in this sample may be carry-over from other donors' samples. The CDR3 nucleotides read TGTGCCAGCAGCCCGGGACTAGCGGGAGCCGGGGAGCTGTTTTTT. Translated, it gives CASSPGLAGAGELFF.